One sample yielded the 8 T cell receptor beta chains listed below, sequenced in a study of PD-1 blockade in classical Hodgkin lymphoma. All trial patients relapsed after autologous stem cell transplantation. The data were produced by immunoSEQ multiplex PCR, yet TCRdb's version contains in-frame clones alone and is incomplete. The table shows 50,000 to 75,000 clones, with about 91% occurring only once. Sequenced material: peripheral blood mononuclear cells (PBMCs), taken at baseline. These receptors all come from a human donor with classical Hodgkin lymphoma.

The chain links TRBV29-1 to TRBJ2-1, with 7 bases matching TRBD1. There are 14 residues in the CDR3. Per germline, CDR1 SQVTM and CDR2 ANQGSEA. J lost 6 bases, V lost 3 bases, and 8 bases had no gene match. CDR3 residues: CSVEGDSWVNEQFF. The CDR3 region has the DNA TGCAGCGTTGAGGGGGACAGCTGGGTCAATGAGCAGTTCTTC.

The CDR3 sequence is CASSVNRPGQGLTYTDTQYF. The CDR3, as DNA: TGTGCCAGCAGCGTAAACCGCCCGGGACAGGGGCTAACCTACACAGATACGCAGTATTTT. The rearrangement uses TRBV4-2 and TRBJ2-3; 10 bases align to TRBD1. J was trimmed by 2 bases and V by 5 bases; bases with no gene match: 19. The CDR3 sequence is 20 residues long. Germline CDR1 reads LGHNA; CDR2 reads YNFKEQ.

The chain uses TRBV19 and TRBJ1-2, with 7 bases lining up with TRBD1. The CDR3 runs to 14 residues. Germline CDR1 LNHDA, CDR2 SQIVND (reference sequence). V dropped 7 bases and J dropped 1; count of bases not matched to a gene: 6. In nucleotides, the CDR3 is TGTGCCAGTAAAAACAGGGGTAGTAACTATGGCTACACCTTC. This gives the protein CASKNRGSNYGYTF. The variable domain in full, with the rest retrieved from reference TRBV19 and TRBJ1-2, is DGGITQSPKYLFRKEGQNVTLSCEQNLNHDAMYWYRQDPGQGLRLIYYSQIVNDFQKGDIAEGYSVSREKKESFPLTVTSAQKNPTAFYLCASKNRGSNYGYTFGSGTRLTVV.

This chain connects TRBV4-1 to TRBJ2-7; D may be TRBD1 or TRBD2 (5 bases each). Germline values: CDR1 MGHRA, CDR2 YSYEKL. This CDR3 is 17 amino acids long. The V gene lost 0 bases and the J gene lost 9 bases, with 24 bases spanning the gap. The CDR3 sequence: CASSQEGTPTLNSLQYF. The DNA for the CDR3 is TGCGCCAGCAGCCAAGAGGGGACCCCCACCTTGAACAGCTTGCAGTACTTC.

The chain uses TRBV6-4 and TRBJ2-1; maybe TRBD2 (5 bases). The CDR3 spans 13 residues. Trimming cost V 5 bases and J 0 bases, with 5 bases left between them. CDR1 and CDR2 from the germline V gene are MRHNA and SNTAGT. The chain's CDR3 is CASSRDSYNEQFF. The CDR3 DNA is TGTGCCAGCAGTCGGGACTCCTACAATGAGCAGTTCTTC.

This clone has a single count. This chain uses TRBV27 with TRBJ2-3; D call uncertain. Germline values: CDR1 MNHEY, CDR2 SMNVEV (reference sequence). The CDR3 length is 13 residues. Trimming pared 2 bases from V and 4 bases from J, leaving 7 bases between. The CDR3 DNA sequence: TGTGCCAGCAGTTTACGTCCCCCAGATACGCAGTATTTT. Translated: CASSLRPPDTQYF.

The chain carries TRBV4-3 and TRBJ1-4, with D uncertain. The germline V gene has CDR1 LGHNA and CDR2 YSLEER. Trimming shortened V by 1 base and J by 8 bases, and 8 bases separated the two germline ends. The CDR3 has 13 amino acids. As DNA, the CDR3 is TGCGCCAGCAGCCAAGGACCTAGCGAAAAACTGTTTTTT. Encoded protein: CASSQGPSEKLFF.

The chain couples TRBV27 to TRBJ2-2; maybe TRBD1 (5 bases). Trimming removed 0 bases at V and 1 base at J, with 6 bases between. The length of the CDR3 is 15 residues. Germline values: CDR1 MNHEY, CDR2 SMNVEV (reference sequence). The CDR3: CASSLSGLNTGELFF. CDR3 sequence (DNA): TGTGCCAGCAGTTTATCGGGGCTGAACACCGGGGAGCTGTTTTTT.